This TCR beta chain was recovered during a study of cytomegalovirus exposure and HLA in healthy donors. Study observations and caveats: As a later analysis showed, a missense DCLRE1C variant was linked to trimming of TCR beta V- and J-genes. Rarity held for most TCR sequences, but there were some public TCRs that occurred in many donors.

For this clone: Its antigen is currently unknown.

The PCR contained 60 Vbeta and 13 Jbeta primers. In the original processing: Approximately 11 million shared chains were among around 80 million unique TCR beta chains counted in a later analysis. The protocol was immunoSEQ multiplex PCR, while the TCRdb copy is restricted to in-frame clones and leaves out a portion. That table gives V, J and clone size, and the DNA gave D and trimming. This sample carries around 150,000 clones, with approximately 2.6% going to the ten biggest clones. Deletions cut 6 bases from V and 4 bases from J, with 15 bases between. CDR1 is SNHLY, CDR2 FYNNEI, per germline. This CDR3 is 14 amino acids long.

Input material: PBMCs. This receptor was taken from a man aged 40-50 years in good health and CMV-seronegative. This chain joins TRBV2 and TRBJ1-1; D gene uncertain. DNA for the CDR3: TGTGCCAGCAGCGGGGTAAGAAGAGGCACTGAAGCTTTCTTT. Protein: CASSGVRRGTEAFF.